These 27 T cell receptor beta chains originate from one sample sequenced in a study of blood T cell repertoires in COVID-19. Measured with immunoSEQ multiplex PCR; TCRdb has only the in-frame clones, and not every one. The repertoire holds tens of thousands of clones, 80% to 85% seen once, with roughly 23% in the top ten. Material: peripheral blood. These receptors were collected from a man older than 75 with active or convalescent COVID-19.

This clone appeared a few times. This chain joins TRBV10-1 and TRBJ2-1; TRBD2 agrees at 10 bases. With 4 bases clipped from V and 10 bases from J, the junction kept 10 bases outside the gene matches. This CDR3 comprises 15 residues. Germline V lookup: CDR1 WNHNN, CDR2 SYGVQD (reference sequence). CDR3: CASSARASGSLEQFF. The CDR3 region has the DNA TGCGCCAGCAGTGCTCGAGCTAGCGGGAGTCTCGAGCAGTTCTTC.

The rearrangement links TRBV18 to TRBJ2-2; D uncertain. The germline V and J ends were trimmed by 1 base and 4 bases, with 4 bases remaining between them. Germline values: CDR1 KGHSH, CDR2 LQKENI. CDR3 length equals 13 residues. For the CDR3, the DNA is TGTGCCAGCTCACCACAGCTCACCGGGGAGCTGTTTTTT. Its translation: CASSPQLTGELFF.

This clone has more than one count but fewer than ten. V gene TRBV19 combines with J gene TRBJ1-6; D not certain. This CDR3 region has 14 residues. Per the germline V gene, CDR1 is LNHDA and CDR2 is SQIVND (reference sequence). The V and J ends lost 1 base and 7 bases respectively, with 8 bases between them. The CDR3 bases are TGTGCCAGTAGTATAGGCGGGCGGAATTCACCCCTCCACTTT. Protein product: CASSIGGRNSPLHF.

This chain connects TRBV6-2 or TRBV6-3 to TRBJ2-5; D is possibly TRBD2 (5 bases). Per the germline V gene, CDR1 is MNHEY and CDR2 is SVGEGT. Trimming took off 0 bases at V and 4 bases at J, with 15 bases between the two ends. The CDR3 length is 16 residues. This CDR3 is CASSYSTSGLRETQYF. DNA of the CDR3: TGTGCCAGCAGTTACTCGACAAGCGGACTTCGAGAGACCCAGTACTTC.

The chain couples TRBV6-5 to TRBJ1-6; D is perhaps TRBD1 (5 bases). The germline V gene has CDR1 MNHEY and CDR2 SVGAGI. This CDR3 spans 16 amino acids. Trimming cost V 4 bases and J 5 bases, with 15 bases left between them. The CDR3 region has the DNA TGTGCCAGCAGTTCCGGACAAAGCTGGGATAATTCACCCCTCCACTTT. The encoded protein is CASSSGQSWDNSPLHF.

CDR3 sequence reads: CSARHGELFF. CDR3 coding DNA: TGCAGTGCGAGACACGGGGAGCTGTTTTTT. V usage is TRBV20-1 and J usage is TRBJ2-2; D uncertain. CDR3 length: 10 amino acids. Trimming removed 6 bases at V and 7 bases at J, with 6 bases between. In germline, CDR1 is DFQATT, CDR2 SNEGSKA (reference sequence).

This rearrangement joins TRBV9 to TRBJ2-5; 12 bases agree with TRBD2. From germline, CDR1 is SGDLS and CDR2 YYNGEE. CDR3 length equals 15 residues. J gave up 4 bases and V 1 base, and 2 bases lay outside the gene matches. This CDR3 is CASSVLTSGGETQYF. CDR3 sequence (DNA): TGTGCCAGCAGCGTACTGACTAGCGGGGGAGAGACCCAGTACTTC.

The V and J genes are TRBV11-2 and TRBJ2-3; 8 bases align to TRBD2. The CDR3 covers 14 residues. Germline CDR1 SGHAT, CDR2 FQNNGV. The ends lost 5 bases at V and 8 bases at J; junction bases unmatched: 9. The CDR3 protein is CASSPAGGPLTQYF. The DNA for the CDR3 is TGTGCCAGCAGCCCTGCGGGGGGCCCACTTACGCAGTATTTT.

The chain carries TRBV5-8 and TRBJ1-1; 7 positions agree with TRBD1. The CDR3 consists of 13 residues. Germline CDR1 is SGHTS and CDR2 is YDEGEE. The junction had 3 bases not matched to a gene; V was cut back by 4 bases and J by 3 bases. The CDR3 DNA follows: TGTGCCAGCAGCCTAGACAGGGACACTGAAGCTTTCTTT. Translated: CASSLDRDTEAFF.

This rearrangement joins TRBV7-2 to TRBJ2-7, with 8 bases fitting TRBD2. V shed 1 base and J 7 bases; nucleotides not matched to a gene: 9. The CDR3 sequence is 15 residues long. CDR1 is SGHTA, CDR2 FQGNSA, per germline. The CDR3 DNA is TGTGCCAGCAGCTTAGTGGCTAGCGGGCGGGAGGAGCAGTACTTC. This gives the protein CASSLVASGREEQYF.

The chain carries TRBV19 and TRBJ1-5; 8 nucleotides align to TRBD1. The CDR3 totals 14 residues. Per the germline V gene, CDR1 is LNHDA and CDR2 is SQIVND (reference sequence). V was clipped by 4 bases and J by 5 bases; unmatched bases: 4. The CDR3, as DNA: TGTGCCAGTAGTAAGGGACAGGCGGATCAGCCCCAGCATTTT. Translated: CASSKGQADQPQHF.

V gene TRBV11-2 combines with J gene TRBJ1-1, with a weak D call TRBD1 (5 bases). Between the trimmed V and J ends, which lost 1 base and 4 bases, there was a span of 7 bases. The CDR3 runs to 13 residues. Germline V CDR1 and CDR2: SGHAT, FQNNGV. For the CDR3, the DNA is TGTGCCAGCAGCTTAGTGGGGCCCACTGAAGCTTTCTTT. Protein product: CASSLVGPTEAFF.

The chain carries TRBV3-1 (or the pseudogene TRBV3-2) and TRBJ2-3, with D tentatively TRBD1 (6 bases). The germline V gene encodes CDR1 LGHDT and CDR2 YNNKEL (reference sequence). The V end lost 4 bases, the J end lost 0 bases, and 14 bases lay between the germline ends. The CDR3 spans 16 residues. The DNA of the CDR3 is TGTGCCAGCAGCCGGGGGCCCGCATCTAGCACAGATACGCAGTATTTT. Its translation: CASSRGPASSTDTQYF.

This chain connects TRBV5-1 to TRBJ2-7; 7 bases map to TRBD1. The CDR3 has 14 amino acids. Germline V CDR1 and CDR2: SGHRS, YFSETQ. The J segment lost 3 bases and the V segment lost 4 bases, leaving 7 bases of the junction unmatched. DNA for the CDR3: TGCGCCAGCAGCAATGGGGACAGACACTACGAGCAGTACTTC. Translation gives CASSNGDRHYEQYF.

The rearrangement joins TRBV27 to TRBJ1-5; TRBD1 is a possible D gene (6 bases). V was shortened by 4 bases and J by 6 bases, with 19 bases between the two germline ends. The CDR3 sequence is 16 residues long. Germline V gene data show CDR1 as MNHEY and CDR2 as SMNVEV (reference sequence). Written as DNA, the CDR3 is TGTGCCAGCAGTTCCGTACAGGGAAGGATCGGTCAGCCCCAGCATTTT. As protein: CASSSVQGRIGQPQHF.

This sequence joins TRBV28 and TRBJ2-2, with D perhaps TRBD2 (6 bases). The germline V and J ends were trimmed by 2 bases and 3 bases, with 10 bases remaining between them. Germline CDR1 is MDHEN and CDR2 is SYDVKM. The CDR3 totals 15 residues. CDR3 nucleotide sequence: TGTGCCAGCAGTTTAGGGGGGTTGCACACCGGGGAGCTGTTTTTT. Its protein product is CASSLGGLHTGELFF.

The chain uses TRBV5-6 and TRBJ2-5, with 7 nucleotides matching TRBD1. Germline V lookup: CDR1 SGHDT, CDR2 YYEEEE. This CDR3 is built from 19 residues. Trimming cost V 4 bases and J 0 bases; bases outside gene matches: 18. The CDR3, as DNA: TGTGCCAGCAGCCCCATGGTACCGGAACAGGGGATGTACCAAGAGACCCAGTACTTC. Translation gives CASSPMVPEQGMYQETQYF.

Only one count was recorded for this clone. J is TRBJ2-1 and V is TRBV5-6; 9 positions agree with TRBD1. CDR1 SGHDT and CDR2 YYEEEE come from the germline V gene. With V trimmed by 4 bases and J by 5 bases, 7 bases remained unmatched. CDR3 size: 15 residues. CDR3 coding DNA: TGTGCCAGCAGCAGGGCCGGGACAGGGCACAATGAGCAGTTCTTC. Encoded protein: CASSRAGTGHNEQFF.

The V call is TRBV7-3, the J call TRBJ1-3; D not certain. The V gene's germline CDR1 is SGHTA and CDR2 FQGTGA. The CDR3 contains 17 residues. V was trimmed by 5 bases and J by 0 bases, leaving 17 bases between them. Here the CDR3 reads CASSPLPGVSSGNTIYF. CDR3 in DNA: TGTGCCAGCAGCCCACTACCGGGAGTCTCCTCTGGAAACACCATATATTTT. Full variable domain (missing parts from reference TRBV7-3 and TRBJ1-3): GAGVSQTPSNKVTEKGKYVELRCDPISGHTALYWYRQSLGQGPEFLIYFQGTGAADDSGLPNDRFFAVRPEGSVSTLKIQRTERGDSAVYLCASSPLPGVSSGNTIYFGEGSWLTVV.

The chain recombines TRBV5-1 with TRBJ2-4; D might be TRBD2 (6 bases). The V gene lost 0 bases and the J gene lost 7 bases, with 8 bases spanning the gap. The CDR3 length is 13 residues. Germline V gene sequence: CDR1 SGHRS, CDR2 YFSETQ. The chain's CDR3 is CASSLAGRNIQYF. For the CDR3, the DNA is TGCGCCAGCAGCTTGGCAGGGAGGAACATTCAGTACTTC.

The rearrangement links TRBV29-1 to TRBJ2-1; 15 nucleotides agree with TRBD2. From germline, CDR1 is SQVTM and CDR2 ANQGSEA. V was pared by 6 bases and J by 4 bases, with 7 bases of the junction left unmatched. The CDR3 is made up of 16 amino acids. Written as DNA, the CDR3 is TGCAGCGTCACGGGACTAGCGGGAGGCGGGTACAATGAGCAGTTCTTC. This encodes CSVTGLAGGGYNEQFF.

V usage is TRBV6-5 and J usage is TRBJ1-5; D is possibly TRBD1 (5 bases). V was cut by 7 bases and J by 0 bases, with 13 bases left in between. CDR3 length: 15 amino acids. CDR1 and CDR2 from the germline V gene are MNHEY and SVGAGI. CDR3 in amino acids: CASTDRFSSNQPQHF. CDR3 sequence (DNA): TGTGCCAGCACCGACAGATTTAGTAGCAATCAGCCCCAGCATTTT.

The CDR3 coding sequence is TGTGCCAGCAGCCCCGCGGGGGGCGCCCAAAACATTCAGTACTTC. Its translation is CASSPAGGAQNIQYF. V usage is TRBV7-3 and J usage is TRBJ2-4, with 8 bases lining up with TRBD2. Germline V CDR1 and CDR2: SGHTA, FQGTGA. Unmatched junction bases numbered 8, after V lost 5 bases and J lost 5 bases. The CDR3 has 15 residues. Using reference TRBV7-3 and TRBJ2-4 for the parts outside the CDR3, the full variable domain is GAGVSQTPSNKVTEKGKYVELRCDPISGHTALYWYRQSLGQGPEFLIYFQGTGAADDSGLPNDRFFAVRPEGSVSTLKIQRTERGDSAVYLCASSPAGGAQNIQYFGAGTRLSVL.

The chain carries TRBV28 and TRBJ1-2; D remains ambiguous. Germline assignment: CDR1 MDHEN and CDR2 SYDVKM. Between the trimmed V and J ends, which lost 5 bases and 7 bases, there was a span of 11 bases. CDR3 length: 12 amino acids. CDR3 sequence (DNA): TGTGCCAGCAGTGCTAACCTAGCTGGCTACACCTTC. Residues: CASSANLAGYTF.

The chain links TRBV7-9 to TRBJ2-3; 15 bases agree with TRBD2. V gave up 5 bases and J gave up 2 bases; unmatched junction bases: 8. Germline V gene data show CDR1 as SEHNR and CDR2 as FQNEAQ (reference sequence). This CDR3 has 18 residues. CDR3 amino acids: CASSPGLAGGGTTDTQYF. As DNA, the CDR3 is TGTGCCAGCAGCCCCGGACTAGCGGGAGGGGGGACCACAGATACGCAGTATTTT. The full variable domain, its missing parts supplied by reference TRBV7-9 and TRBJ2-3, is DTGVSQNPRHKITKRGQNVTFRCDPISEHNRLYWYRQTLGQGPEFLTYFQNEAQLEKSRLLSDRFSAERPKGSFSTLEIQRTEQGDSAMYLCASSPGLAGGGTTDTQYFGPGTRLTVL.

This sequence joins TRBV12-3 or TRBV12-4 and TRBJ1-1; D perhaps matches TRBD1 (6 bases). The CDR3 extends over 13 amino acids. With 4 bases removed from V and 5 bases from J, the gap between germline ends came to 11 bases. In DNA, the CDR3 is TGTGCCAGCAGTTCAGGGGAGTGGACTGAAGCTTTCTTT. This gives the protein CASSSGEWTEAFF.

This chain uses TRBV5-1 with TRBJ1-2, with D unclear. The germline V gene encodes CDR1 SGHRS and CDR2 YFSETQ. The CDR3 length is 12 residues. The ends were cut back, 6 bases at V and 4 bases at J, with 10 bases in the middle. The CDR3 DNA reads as TGCGCCAGCACGGCCGGGTTCTATGGCTACACCTTC. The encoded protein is CASTAGFYGYTF.